A single sample is the source of the 27 T cell receptor beta chains below, sequenced in a study of blood T cell repertoires in COVID-19. Using immunoSEQ multiplex PCR, the repertoire was profiled, and TCRdb retains in-frame clones only, with some absent. The sample shows 94,000 or so clones, roughly 91% of them seen only once. Source material: peripheral blood. These receptors were obtained from a woman aged 80 or older with active COVID-19.

The genes are TRBV5-1 and TRBJ2-3; 7 nucleotides line up with TRBD2. Germline assignment: CDR1 SGHRS and CDR2 YFSETQ. V was pared by 0 bases and J by 1 base, with 5 bases of the junction left unmatched. The CDR3 consists of 16 residues. CDR3 loop: CASSLGFAGGTDTQYF. In DNA, the CDR3 is TGCGCCAGCAGCTTGGGGTTCGCGGGGGGCACAGATACGCAGTATTTT.

The chain has TRBV28 and TRBJ2-5; 7 positions match TRBD1. V shed 6 bases, J shed 5 bases, and the junction held 9 bases outside the gene matches. Germline V gene sequence: CDR1 MDHEN, CDR2 SYDVKM. CDR3 length: 14 residues. The CDR3 region is CASSPDRRGETQYF. Written as DNA, the CDR3 is TGTGCCAGCAGCCCGGACAGGAGAGGGGAGACCCAGTACTTC.

The chain recombines TRBV28 with TRBJ1-4; D gene ambiguous. The V end lost 7 bases, the J end lost 3 bases, and 15 bases lay between the germline ends. CDR3 length: 15 residues. The V gene's germline CDR1 is MDHEN and CDR2 SYDVKM. The CDR3 DNA reads TGTGCCAGCACCCCCGCCGGGAACTCTAATGAAAAACTGTTTTTT. Encoded protein: CASTPAGNSNEKLFF.

The chain joins TRBV3-1 (or the pseudogene TRBV3-2) to TRBJ2-1; a possible D gene is TRBD1 (5 bases). Trimming took off 0 bases at V and 14 bases at J, with 17 bases between the two ends. CDR1 is LGHDT, CDR2 YNNKEL, per germline (reference sequence). The CDR3 sequence is 14 residues long. The CDR3 sequence: CASSQDTRVGREFF. CDR3 sequence (DNA): TGTGCCAGCAGCCAAGATACCAGGGTTGGCAGGGAGTTCTTC.

A few counts support this clone. The chain combines TRBV28 with TRBJ2-5; 14 bases are a match to TRBD2. CDR1 MDHEN and CDR2 SYDVKM come from the germline V gene. The CDR3 covers 21 residues. The V segment lost 3 bases and the J segment 5 bases; nucleotides outside the gene matches: 20. CDR3 bases: TGTGCCAGCAGTTTGCAAACCCTCGGACTAGCGGGAGGCAAAGAGAGGGAGACCCAGTACTTC. This codes for CASSLQTLGLAGGKERETQYF.

The rearrangement uses TRBV9 and TRBJ2-3; no reliable D call. Germline V gene lookup returns CDR1 SGDLS and CDR2 YYNGEE. The CDR3 totals 15 residues. V dropped 4 bases and J dropped 1 base, with 13 bases sitting between them. The DNA of the CDR3 is TGTGCCAGCAGCCGTGACTTTTCGGGCACAGATACGCAGTATTTT. Amino acids: CASSRDFSGTDTQYF.

The genes are TRBV19 and TRBJ1-2, with D unclear. CDR1 is LNHDA and CDR2 is SQIVND in the germline V gene (reference sequence). The length of the CDR3 is 13 residues. V lost 6 bases, J lost 0 bases, and 8 bases lay in between. The CDR3 DNA sequence: TGTGCCAGTAGAAAACGCGCTAACTATGGCTACACCTTC. This encodes CASRKRANYGYTF.

The CDR3 sequence: CASSRRGDSGSQETQYF. In DNA form, the CDR3 reads TGCGCCAGCAGCCGCCGAGGGGACAGCGGCAGCCAAGAGACCCAGTACTTC. The chain links TRBV5-1 to TRBJ2-5; 7 nucleotides line up with TRBD1. Germline CDR1 SGHRS, CDR2 YFSETQ. The CDR3 contains 17 residues. Losses at the gene ends were 4 bases for V and 1 base for J; bases not matched to a gene: 13.

The chain recombines TRBV6-5 with TRBJ2-5, with TRBD1 matching 7 bases. The germline gives CDR1 MNHEY, CDR2 SVGAGI. V trimming: 8 bases; J trimming: 11 bases; junction bases outside the gene matches: 8. The CDR3 consists of 11 residues. The CDR3 nucleotides are TGTGCCAGCGGACAGGCGCGGTCGCAGTACTTC. Translation gives CASGQARSQYF.

This chain connects TRBV28 to TRBJ2-7; D possibly corresponds to TRBD2 (5 bases). Trimming stripped 5 bases from V and 0 bases from J, with 14 bases between. The germline V gene encodes CDR1 MDHEN and CDR2 SYDVKM. This CDR3 spans 15 amino acids. CDR3 nucleotides: TGTGCCAGCAGTCCCATCGGGGTTGGCTCCTACGAGCAGTACTTC. It yields the protein CASSPIGVGSYEQYF.

The J gene is TRBJ2-3, the V gene TRBV7-2; no reliable D call. The CDR3 consists of 14 residues. Trimming removed 1 base from V and 6 bases from J, with 11 bases in between. Germline CDR1 is SGHTA and CDR2 is FQGNSA. The CDR3, as DNA: TGTGCCAGCAGCTTAGAGCCGTCCACTGATACGCAGTATTTT. This sequence encodes CASSLEPSTDTQYF.

The J gene is TRBJ2-5, the V gene TRBV4-3; 11 bases are shared with TRBD2. The V and J ends lost 4 bases and 5 bases, in that order; junction bases with no gene match: 9. Germline CDR1 is LGHNA and CDR2 is YSLEER. This CDR3 spans 16 amino acids. The CDR3 spells CASSPLAGGPAETQYF. The CDR3 DNA reads as TGCGCCAGCAGCCCTCTAGCGGGAGGACCCGCCGAGACCCAGTACTTC.

The V gene is TRBV10-3, the J gene TRBJ1-3, with TRBD1 matching over 8 bases. The CDR3 is made up of 15 amino acids. Trimming cost V 3 bases and J 0 bases; bases outside gene matches: 1. The germline V gene encodes CDR1 ENHRY and CDR2 SYGVKD. CDR3 amino acids: CAISDTGGSGNTIYF. CDR3 bases: TGTGCCATCAGTGATACAGGGGGCTCTGGAAACACCATATATTTT.

The CDR3 region is CASRAQGDYNEQFF. For the CDR3, the DNA is TGTGCCAGCAGAGCACAGGGGGACTACAATGAGCAGTTCTTC. The chain employs TRBV7-9 and TRBJ2-1; 8 bases map to TRBD1. J lost 3 bases, V lost 6 bases, and 4 bases had no gene match. Germline-derived CDR1 and CDR2 are SEHNR and FQNEAQ (reference sequence). There are 14 residues in the CDR3. Drawing the rest from reference TRBV7-9 and TRBJ2-1, the complete variable domain is DTGVSQNPRHKITKRGQNVTFRCDPISEHNRLYWYRQTLGQGPEFLTYFQNEAQLEKSRLLSDRFSAERPKGSFSTLEIQRTEQGDSAMYLCASRAQGDYNEQFFGPGTRLTVL.

The rearrangement uses TRBV4-3 and TRBJ2-1, with 8 positions matching TRBD2. This CDR3 has 15 residues. Germline values: CDR1 LGHNA, CDR2 YSLEER. The V segment lost 2 bases and the J segment 8 bases; nucleotides outside the gene matches: 8. CDR3 coding DNA: TGCGCCAGCAGCCAAATAGCGGGAACCATTTATGAGCAGTTCTTC. Amino acid sequence: CASSQIAGTIYEQFF.

This chain links TRBV19 with TRBJ2-7; 9 positions agree with TRBD1. The CDR3 has 15 amino acids. Germline values: CDR1 LNHDA, CDR2 SQIVND (reference sequence). Trimming at V came to 6 bases and at J to 2 bases, leaving 8 bases not matched to a gene. In DNA form, the CDR3 reads TGTGCCAGTAGCTCCCCGGGACAGGGTGCCTACGAGCAGTACTTC. It specifies CASSSPGQGAYEQYF.

The chain joins TRBV19 to TRBJ2-3; 7 nucleotides agree with TRBD1. The CDR3 consists of 14 residues. Per the germline V gene, CDR1 is LNHDA and CDR2 is SQIVND (reference sequence). With V trimmed by 10 bases and J by 4 bases, 11 bases remained unmatched. CDR3 DNA: TGTGCCACCGAGAACAGGGGCGGTCCAGATACGCAGTATTTT. It specifies CATENRGGPDTQYF.

This sequence joins TRBV7-2 and TRBJ1-2; weak D call: TRBD1 (5 bases). Between the trimmed V and J ends, which lost 3 bases and 4 bases, there was a span of 9 bases. Germline CDR1 SGHTA, CDR2 FQGNSA. The CDR3 totals 13 residues. CDR3 residues: CASSFNGGYGYTF. CDR3 DNA: TGTGCCAGCAGCTTCAACGGGGGCTATGGCTACACCTTC.

The rearrangement links TRBV30 to TRBJ2-3; TRBD2 might be the D (7 bases). V shed 1 base and J shed 2 bases, with 22 bases lying between them. This CDR3 has 18 amino acids. Germline loops: CDR1 GTSNPN, CDR2 SVGIG (reference sequence). This chain's CDR3 is CAWSGHRGGGGSTDTQYF. CDR3 nucleotides: TGTGCCTGGAGTGGACACAGAGGGGGGGGAGGATCCACAGATACGCAGTATTTT.

The gene calls are TRBV10-3 and TRBJ1-1; a possible D gene is TRBD1 (5 bases). Trimming took 3 bases from V and 9 from J, leaving 11 bases between them. The CDR3 covers 12 residues. Germline assignment: CDR1 ENHRY and CDR2 SYGVKD. The CDR3 is CAISEIGHKAFF. The CDR3 DNA follows: TGTGCCATCAGTGAAATAGGACACAAAGCTTTCTTT.

The rearrangement links TRBV19 to TRBJ1-6; D may be TRBD1 (5 bases). Trimming left V 2 bases short and J 7 bases short, with 15 bases between. The CDR3 is 16 amino acids. From germline, CDR1 is LNHDA and CDR2 SQIVND (reference sequence). The CDR3 bases are TGTGCCAGTAGTATAAGCTTCCGTCAGGGAAATTCACCCCTCCACTTT. It yields the protein CASSISFRQGNSPLHF.

This clone was picked up one time. This sequence joins TRBV2 and TRBJ2-5, with 8 bases lining up with TRBD1. The germline gives CDR1 SNHLY, CDR2 FYNNEI. The CDR3 has 13 residues. Losses at the gene ends were 10 bases for V and 7 bases for J; bases not matched to a gene: 11. The CDR3 nucleotides read TGTGCCACCCTGCCGGACAGGGTCGGGACCCAGTACTTC. Translated, it gives CATLPDRVGTQYF.

V is TRBV7-6 and J is TRBJ2-7; TRBD2 aligns across 13 bases. CDR1 SGHVS and CDR2 FNYEAQ come from the germline V gene. The CDR3 sequence is 21 residues long. V gave up 6 bases and J gave up 3 bases; unmatched junction bases: 23. CDR3 protein: CASRSTGTSGKGVVGLYEQYF. The CDR3 nucleotides read TGTGCCAGCAGATCTACTGGGACTAGCGGGAAAGGGGTGGTGGGGCTCTACGAGCAGTACTTC.

The chain joins TRBV5-4 to TRBJ2-5, with D maybe TRBD1 (5 bases). The CDR3 sequence is 16 residues long. The germline V gene has CDR1 SGHNT and CDR2 YYREEE (reference sequence). V was cut by 4 bases and J by 1 base, with 17 bases left in between. In DNA, the CDR3 is TGTGCCAGCAGCCTTACGCAAGGGGCACTCCAAGAGACCCAGTACTTC. It translates to CASSLTQGALQETQYF.

The V call is TRBV10-3, the J call TRBJ2-5; D perhaps matches TRBD2 (5 bases). Deletions cut 11 bases from V and 4 bases from J, with 14 bases between. The germline V gene has CDR1 ENHRY and CDR2 SYGVKD. The CDR3 is 12 residues long. CDR3 loop: CAAAASPETQYF. The DNA for the CDR3 is TGTGCCGCAGCGGCCTCCCCAGAGACCCAGTACTTC.

The rearrangement joins TRBV10-2 to TRBJ2-7, with D possibly being TRBD1 (6 bases). V was cut by 0 bases and J by 2 bases, with 8 bases left in between. Germline CDR1 is WSHSY and CDR2 is SAAADI. This CDR3 is built from 14 residues. CDR3 nucleotides: TGCGCCAGCAGTGAGTCAGGGGGAACCTACGAGCAGTACTTC. This sequence encodes CASSESGGTYEQYF.

This clone has only one observation. The CDR3 DNA follows: TGTGCCAGCAGCCCACAGGGACGGAATGAAAAACTGTTTTTT. Translation: CASSPQGRNEKLFF. The chain is built from TRBV7-9 and TRBJ1-4; TRBD1 is a possible D gene (6 bases). From germline, CDR1 is SEHNR and CDR2 FQNEAQ (reference sequence). CDR3 length: 14 amino acids. With 5 bases removed from V and 5 bases from J, the gap between germline ends came to 12 bases.